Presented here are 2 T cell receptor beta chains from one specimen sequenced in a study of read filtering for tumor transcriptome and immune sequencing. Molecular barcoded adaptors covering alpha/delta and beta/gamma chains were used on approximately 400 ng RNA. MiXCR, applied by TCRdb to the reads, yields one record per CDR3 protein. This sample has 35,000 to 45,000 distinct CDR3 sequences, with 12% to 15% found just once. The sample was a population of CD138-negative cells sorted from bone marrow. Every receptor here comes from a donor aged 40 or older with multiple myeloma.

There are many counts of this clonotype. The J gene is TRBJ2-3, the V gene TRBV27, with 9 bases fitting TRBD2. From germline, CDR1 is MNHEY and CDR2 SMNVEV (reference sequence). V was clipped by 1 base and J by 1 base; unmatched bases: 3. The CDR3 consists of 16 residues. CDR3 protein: CASSLLASGGTDTQYF. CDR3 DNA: TGTGCCAGCAGTTTATTGGCTAGCGGGGGCACAGATACGCAGTATTTT.

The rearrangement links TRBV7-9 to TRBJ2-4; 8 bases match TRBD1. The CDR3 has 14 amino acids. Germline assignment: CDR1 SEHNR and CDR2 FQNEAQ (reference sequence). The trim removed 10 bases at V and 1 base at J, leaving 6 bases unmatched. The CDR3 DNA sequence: TGTGCCACGGACAGGGACTTTGCCAAAAACATTCAGTACTTC. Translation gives CATDRDFAKNIQYF.